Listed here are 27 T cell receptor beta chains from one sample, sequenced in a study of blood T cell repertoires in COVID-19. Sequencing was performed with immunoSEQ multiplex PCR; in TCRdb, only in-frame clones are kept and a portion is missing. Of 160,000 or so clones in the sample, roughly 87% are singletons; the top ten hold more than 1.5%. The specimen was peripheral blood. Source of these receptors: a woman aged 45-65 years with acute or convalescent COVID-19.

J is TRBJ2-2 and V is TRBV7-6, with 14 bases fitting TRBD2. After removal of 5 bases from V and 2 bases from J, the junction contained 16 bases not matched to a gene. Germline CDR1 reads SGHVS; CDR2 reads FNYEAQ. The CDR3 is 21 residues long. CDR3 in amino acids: CASSMDRGRTSGRINTGELFF. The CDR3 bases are TGTGCCAGCAGCATGGACAGGGGACGGACTAGCGGGAGGATTAACACCGGGGAGCTGTTTTTT. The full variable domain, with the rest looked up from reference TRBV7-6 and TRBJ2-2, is GAGVSQSPRYKVTKRGQDVALRCDPISGHVSLYWYRQALGQGPEFLTYFNYEAQQDKSGLPNDRFSAERPEGSISTLTIQRTEQRDSAMYRCASSMDRGRTSGRINTGELFFGEGSRLTVL.

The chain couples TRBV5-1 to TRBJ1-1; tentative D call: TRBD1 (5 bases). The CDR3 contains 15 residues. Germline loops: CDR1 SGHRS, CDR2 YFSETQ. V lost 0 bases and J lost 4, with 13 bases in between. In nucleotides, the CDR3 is TGCGCCAGCAGCTTGGCTGGGGGGGTGAGCACTGAAGCTTTCTTT. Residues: CASSLAGGVSTEAFF.

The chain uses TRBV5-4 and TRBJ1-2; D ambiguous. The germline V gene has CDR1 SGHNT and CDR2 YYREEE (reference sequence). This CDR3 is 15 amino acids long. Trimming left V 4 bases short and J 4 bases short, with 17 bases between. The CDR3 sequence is CASSPPDPRIYGYTF. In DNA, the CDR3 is TGTGCCAGCAGCCCTCCGGATCCCAGGATCTATGGCTACACCTTC.

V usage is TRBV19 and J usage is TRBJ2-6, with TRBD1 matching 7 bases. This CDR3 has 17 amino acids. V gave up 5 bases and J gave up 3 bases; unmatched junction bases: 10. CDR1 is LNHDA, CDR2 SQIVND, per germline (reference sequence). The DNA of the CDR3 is TGTGCCAGTAGTCCCTCGACAGGGACGCTTGGGGCCAACGTCCTGACTTTC. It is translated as CASSPSTGTLGANVLTF.

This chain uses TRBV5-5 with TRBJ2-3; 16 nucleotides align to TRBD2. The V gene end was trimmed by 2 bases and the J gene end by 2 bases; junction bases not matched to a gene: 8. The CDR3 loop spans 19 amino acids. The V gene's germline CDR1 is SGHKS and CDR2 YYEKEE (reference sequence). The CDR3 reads CASSFPGLAGGHYTDTQYF. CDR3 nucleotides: TGTGCCAGCAGCTTTCCGGGACTAGCGGGGGGGCATTACACAGATACGCAGTATTTT.

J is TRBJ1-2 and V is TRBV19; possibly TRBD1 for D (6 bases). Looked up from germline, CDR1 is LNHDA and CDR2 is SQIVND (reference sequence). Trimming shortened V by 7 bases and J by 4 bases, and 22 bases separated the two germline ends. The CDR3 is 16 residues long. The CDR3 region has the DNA TGTGCCAGTACCGCCCCGGGACAAACCGACGGCTATGGCTACACCTTC. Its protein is CASTAPGQTDGYGYTF.

The CDR3, as DNA: TGTGCCACCAGTGATGGGACTAGCTCCTACAATGAGCAGTTCTTC. The encoded protein is CATSDGTSSYNEQFF. The V and J genes are TRBV24-1 and TRBJ2-1; TRBD2 matches at 8 bases. The V gene end was trimmed by 3 bases and the J gene end by 0 bases; junction bases not matched to a gene: 0. Germline CDR1 and CDR2: KGHDR and SFDVKD. The length of the CDR3 is 15 residues.

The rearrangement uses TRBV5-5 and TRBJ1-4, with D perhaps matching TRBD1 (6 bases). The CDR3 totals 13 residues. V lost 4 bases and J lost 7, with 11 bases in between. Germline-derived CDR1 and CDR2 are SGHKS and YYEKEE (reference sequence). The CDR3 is CASSTNRVEKLFF. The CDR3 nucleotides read TGTGCCAGCAGCACGAACAGGGTTGAAAAACTGTTTTTT.

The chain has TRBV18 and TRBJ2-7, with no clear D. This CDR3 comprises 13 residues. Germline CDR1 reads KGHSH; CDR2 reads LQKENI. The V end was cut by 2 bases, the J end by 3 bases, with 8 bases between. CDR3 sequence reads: CASSPNLYYEQYF. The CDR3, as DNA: TGTGCCAGCTCACCAAACCTATACTACGAGCAGTACTTC. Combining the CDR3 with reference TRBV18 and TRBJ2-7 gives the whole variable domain NAGVMQNPRHLVRRRGQEARLRCSPMKGHSHVYWYRQLPEEGLKFMVYLQKENIIDESGMPKERFSAEFPKEGPSILRIQQVVRGDSAAYFCASSPNLYYEQYFGPGTRLTVT.

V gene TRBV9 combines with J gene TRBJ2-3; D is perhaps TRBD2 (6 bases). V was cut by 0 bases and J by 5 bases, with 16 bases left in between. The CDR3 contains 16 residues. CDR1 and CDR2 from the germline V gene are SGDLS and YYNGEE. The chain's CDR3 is CASSVESAGRGDTQYF. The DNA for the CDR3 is TGTGCCAGCAGCGTAGAATCGGCGGGGCGGGGAGATACGCAGTATTTT.

The DNA of the CDR3 is TGTGCCAGCAGTTACTCAAGGGGAGGGAACACTGAAGCTTTCTTT. Amino acids: CASSYSRGGNTEAFF. The rearrangement links TRBV6-5 to TRBJ1-1; possibly TRBD1 for D (5 bases). CDR1 MNHEY and CDR2 SVGAGI come from the germline V gene. Trimming took off 0 bases at V and 1 base at J, with 9 bases between the two ends. The CDR3 consists of 15 residues.

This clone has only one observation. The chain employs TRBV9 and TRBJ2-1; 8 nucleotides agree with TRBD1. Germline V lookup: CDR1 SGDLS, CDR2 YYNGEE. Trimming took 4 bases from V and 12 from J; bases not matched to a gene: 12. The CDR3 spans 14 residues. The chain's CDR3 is CASSRDRIAQGQFF. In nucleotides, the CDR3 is TGTGCCAGCAGCCGGGACAGGATCGCCCAGGGGCAGTTCTTC.

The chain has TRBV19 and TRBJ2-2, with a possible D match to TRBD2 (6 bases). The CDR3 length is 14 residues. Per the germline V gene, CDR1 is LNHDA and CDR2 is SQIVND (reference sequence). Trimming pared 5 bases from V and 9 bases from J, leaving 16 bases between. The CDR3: CASSSSGLSRELFF. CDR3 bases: TGTGCCAGTAGTTCTTCGGGACTTTCCCGGGAGCTGTTTTTT.

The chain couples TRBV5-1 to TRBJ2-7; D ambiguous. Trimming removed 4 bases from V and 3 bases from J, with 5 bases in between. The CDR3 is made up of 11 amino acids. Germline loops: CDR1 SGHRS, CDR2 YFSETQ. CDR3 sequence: CASSQNYEQYF. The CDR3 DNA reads TGCGCCAGCAGCCAGAACTACGAGCAGTACTTC.

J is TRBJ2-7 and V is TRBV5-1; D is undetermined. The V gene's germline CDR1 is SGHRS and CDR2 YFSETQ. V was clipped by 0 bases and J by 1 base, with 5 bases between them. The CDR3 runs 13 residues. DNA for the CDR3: TGCGCCAGCAGCTTGGAACAGTCCTACGAGCAGTACTTC. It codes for CASSLEQSYEQYF.

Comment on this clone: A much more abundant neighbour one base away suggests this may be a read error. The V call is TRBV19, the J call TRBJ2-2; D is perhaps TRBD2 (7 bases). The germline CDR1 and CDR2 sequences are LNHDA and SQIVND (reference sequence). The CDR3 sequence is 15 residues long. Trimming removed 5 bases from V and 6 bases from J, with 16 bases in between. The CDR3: CASSVPGAGAGELFF. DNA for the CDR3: TGTGCCAGTAGTGTTCCGGGGGCGGGGGCCGGGGAGCTGTTTTTT.

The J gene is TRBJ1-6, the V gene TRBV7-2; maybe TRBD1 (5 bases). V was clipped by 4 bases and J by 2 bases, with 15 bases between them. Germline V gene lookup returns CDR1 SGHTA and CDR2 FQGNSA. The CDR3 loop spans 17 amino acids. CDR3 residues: CASSSLGQGTYNSPLHF. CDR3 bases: TGTGCCAGCAGCTCATTGGGGCAGGGCACCTATAATTCACCCCTCCACTTT.

CDR3 nucleotide sequence: TGTGCCAGCAGCCCTAGAGGGGGCCCCTCCTACGAGCAGTACTTC. It codes for CASSPRGGPSYEQYF. V gene TRBV7-8 combines with J gene TRBJ2-7; the match to TRBD1 covers 7 bases. Trimming removed 5 bases from V and 0 bases from J; junction bases left unmatched: 7. This CDR3 has 15 amino acids. Germline V gene data show CDR1 as SGHVS and CDR2 as FQNEAQ.

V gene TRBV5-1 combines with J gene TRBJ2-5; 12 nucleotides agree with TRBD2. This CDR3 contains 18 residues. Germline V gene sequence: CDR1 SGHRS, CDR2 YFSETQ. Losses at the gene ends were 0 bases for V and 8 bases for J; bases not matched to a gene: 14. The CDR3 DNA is TGCGCCAGCAGCTTGGCCGGGACTAGCGGGTTAGGGTCCGGAACCCAGTACTTC. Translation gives CASSLAGTSGLGSGTQYF. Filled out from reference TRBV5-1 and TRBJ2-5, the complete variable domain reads KAGVTQTPRYLIKTRGQQVTLSCSPISGHRSVSWYQQTPGQGLQFLFEYFSETQRNKGNFPGRFSGRQFSNSRSEMNVSTLELGDSALYLCASSLAGTSGLGSGTQYFGPGTRLLVL.

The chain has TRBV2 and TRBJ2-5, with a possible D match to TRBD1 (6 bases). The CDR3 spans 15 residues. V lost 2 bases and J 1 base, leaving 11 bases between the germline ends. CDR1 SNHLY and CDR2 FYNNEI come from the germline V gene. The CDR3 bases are TGTGCCAGCAGTGAACAGGGGCAACTCCAAGAGACCCAGTACTTC. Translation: CASSEQGQLQETQYF.

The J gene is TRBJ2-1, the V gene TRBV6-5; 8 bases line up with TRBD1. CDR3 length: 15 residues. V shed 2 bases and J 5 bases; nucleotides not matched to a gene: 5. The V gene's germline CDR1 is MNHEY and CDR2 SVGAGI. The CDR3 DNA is TGTGCCAGCAGTTACCTCGACAGGGGAGACAATGAGCAGTTCTTC. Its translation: CASSYLDRGDNEQFF.

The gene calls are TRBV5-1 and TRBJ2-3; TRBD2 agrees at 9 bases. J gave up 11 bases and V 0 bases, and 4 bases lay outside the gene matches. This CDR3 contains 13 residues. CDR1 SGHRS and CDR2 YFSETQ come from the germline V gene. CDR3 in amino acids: CASSLDSGGVQYF. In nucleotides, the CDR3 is TGCGCCAGCAGCTTGGATAGCGGGGGTGTGCAGTATTTT. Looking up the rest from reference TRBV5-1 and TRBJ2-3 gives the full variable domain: KAGVTQTPRYLIKTRGQQVTLSCSPISGHRSVSWYQQTPGQGLQFLFEYFSETQRNKGNFPGRFSGRQFSNSRSEMNVSTLELGDSALYLCASSLDSGGVQYFGPGTRLTVL.

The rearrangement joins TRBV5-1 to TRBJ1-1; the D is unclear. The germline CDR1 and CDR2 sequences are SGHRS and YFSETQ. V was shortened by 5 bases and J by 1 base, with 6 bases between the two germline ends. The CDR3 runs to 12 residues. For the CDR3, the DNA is TGCGCCAGCAGGCTATCGAACACTGAAGCTTTCTTT. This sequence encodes CASRLSNTEAFF.

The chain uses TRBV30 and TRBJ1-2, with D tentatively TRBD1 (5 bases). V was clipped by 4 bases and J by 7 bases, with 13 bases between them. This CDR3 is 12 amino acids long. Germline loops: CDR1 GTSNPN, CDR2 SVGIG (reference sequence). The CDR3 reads CAWIQGLGGYTF. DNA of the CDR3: TGTGCCTGGATTCAGGGCCTGGGTGGCTACACCTTC.

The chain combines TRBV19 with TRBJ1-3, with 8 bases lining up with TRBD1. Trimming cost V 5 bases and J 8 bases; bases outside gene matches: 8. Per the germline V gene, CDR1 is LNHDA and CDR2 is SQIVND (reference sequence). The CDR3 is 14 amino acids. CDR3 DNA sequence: TGTGCCAGTAGTCCAAGACAGGGGTCGGACACCATATATTTT. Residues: CASSPRQGSDTIYF.

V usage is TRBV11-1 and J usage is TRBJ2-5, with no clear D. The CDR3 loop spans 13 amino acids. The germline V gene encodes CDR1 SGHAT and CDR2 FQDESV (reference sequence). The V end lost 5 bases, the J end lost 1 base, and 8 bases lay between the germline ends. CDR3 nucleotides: TGTGCCAGCAGCACCAGTGCCCAAGAGACCCAGTACTTC. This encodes CASSTSAQETQYF.

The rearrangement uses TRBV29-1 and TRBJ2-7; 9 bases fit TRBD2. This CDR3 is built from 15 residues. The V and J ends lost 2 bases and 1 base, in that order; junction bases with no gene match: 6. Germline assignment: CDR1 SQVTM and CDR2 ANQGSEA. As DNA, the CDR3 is TGCAGCGTTGAACTAGCGAGCGGGAGGTCCTACGAGCAGTACTTC. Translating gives CSVELASGRSYEQYF.